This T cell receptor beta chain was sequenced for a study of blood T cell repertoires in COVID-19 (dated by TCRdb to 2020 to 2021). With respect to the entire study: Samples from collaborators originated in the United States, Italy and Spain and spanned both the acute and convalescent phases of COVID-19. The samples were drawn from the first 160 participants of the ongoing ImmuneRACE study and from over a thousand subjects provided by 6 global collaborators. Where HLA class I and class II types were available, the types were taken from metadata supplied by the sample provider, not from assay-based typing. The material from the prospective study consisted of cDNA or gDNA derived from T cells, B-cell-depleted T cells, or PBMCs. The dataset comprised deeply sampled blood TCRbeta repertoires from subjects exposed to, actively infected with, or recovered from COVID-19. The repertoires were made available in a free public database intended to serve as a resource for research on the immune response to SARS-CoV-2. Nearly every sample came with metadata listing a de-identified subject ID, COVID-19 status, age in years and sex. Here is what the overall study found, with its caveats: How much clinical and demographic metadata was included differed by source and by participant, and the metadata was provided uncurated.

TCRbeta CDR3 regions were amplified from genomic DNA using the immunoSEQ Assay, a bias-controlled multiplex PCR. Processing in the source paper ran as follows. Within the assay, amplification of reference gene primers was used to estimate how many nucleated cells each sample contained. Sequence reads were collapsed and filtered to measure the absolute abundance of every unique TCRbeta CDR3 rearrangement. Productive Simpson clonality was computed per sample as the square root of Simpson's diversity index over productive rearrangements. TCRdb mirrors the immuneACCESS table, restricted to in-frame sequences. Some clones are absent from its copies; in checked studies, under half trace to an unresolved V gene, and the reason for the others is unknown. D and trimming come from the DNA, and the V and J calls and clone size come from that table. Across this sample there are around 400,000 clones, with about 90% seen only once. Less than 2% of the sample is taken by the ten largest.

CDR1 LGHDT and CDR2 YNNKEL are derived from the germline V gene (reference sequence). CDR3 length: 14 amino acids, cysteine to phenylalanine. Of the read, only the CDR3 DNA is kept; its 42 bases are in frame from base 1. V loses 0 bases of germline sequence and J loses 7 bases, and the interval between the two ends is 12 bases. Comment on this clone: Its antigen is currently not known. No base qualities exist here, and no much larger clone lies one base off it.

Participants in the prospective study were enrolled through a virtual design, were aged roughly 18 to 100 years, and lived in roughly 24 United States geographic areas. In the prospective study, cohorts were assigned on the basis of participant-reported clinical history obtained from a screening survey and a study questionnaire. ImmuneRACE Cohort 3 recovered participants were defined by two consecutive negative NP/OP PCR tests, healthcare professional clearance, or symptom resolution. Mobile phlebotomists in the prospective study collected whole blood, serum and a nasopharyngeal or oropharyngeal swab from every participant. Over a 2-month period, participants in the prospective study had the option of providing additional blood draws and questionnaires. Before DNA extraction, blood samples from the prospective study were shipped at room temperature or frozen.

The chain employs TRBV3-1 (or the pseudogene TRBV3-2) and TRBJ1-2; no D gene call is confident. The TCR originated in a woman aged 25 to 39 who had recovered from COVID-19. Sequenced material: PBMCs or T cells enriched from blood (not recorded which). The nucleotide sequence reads TGTGCCAGCAGCCAAGAGTGGGCGACCGGTGGCTACACCTTC. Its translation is CASSQEWATGGYTF.